These 29 T cell receptor beta chains were all obtained from the same sample, sequenced in a study. TCRdb called the RT-PCR reads again in MiXCR, with one record for every CDR3 protein. The sample yields about 680,000 distinct CDR3 sequences, more than 13% seen once. Material for sequencing was memory CD4+ T cells from blood. These receptors originate from a female donor in good health, serving as a healthy control.

This clonotype has more than one count but fewer than ten. The CDR3 coding sequence is TGTGCCTCCACCGGACAGGGAGGGTCGCGGGACTCACCCCTCCACTTT. Its protein is CASTGQGGSRDSPLHF. This chain links TRBV10-3 with TRBJ1-6; 8 bases match TRBD1. The CDR3 is made up of 16 amino acids. The junction had 19 bases not matched to a gene; V was cut back by 11 bases and J by 10 bases. The germline gives CDR1 ENHRY, CDR2 SYGVKD.

This clonotype was found a few times. The chain has TRBV5-6 and TRBJ2-7; no firm D call. V lost 4 bases, J lost 5 bases, and 7 bases lay in between. The CDR3 is 11 amino acids. The germline V gene has CDR1 SGHDT and CDR2 YYEEEE. CDR3: CASSVYNEQYF. The CDR3 nucleotides read TGTGCCAGCAGCGTATACAACGAGCAGTACTTC.

The rearrangement joins TRBV30 to TRBJ1-5; 8 nucleotides match TRBD1. The ends lost 5 bases at V and 7 bases at J; junction bases unmatched: 10. The CDR3 consists of 14 residues. Germline-derived CDR1 and CDR2 are GTSNPN and SVGIG (reference sequence). The CDR3 region has the DNA TGTGCCTGGGCCGTGACAGGGGACCGGCAGCCCCAGCATTTT. Translated, it gives CAWAVTGDRQPQHF.

This clonotype has more than one count but fewer than ten. The V call is TRBV20-1, the J call TRBJ1-2; TRBD1 aligns across 7 bases. The germline CDR1 and CDR2 sequences are DFQATT and SNEGSKA (reference sequence). Germline trimming cut 7 bases from V and 8 bases from J; bases unmatched to any gene: 1. This CDR3 has 9 amino acids. This CDR3 is CSVQGGYTF. The CDR3 DNA is TGCAGTGTACAGGGGGGCTACACCTTC.

V gene TRBV15 combines with J gene TRBJ1-2; D possibly corresponds to TRBD1 (6 bases). Germline V CDR1 and CDR2: LNHNV, YYDKDF (reference sequence). Trimming stripped 0 bases from V and 2 bases from J, with 10 bases between. The CDR3 runs 15 residues. CDR3: CATSRDWQGNYGYTF. The CDR3 coding sequence is TGTGCCACCAGCAGAGACTGGCAGGGGAACTATGGCTACACCTTC.

This clonotype appeared a few times. J is TRBJ1-1 and V is TRBV28, with a possible D match to TRBD1 (5 bases). With 5 bases removed from V and 1 base from J, the gap between germline ends came to 8 bases. CDR1 MDHEN and CDR2 SYDVKM come from the germline V gene. CDR3 length: 13 residues. Here the CDR3 DNA reads TGTGCCAGCAGTAAAAGGGGGAACACTGAAGCTTTCTTT. Residues: CASSKRGNTEAFF.

The V gene is TRBV20-1, the J gene TRBJ1-1; D is unresolved. Looked up from germline, CDR1 is DFQATT and CDR2 is SNEGSKA (reference sequence). V lost 4 bases and J 3 bases, leaving 12 bases between the germline ends. CDR3 size: 13 residues. The chain's CDR3 is CSATRLTDTEAFF. The CDR3 nucleotides are TGCAGTGCTACAAGGTTGACGGACACTGAAGCTTTCTTT.

This clonotype occurred a few times. This rearrangement joins TRBV20-1 to TRBJ1-1; D is unresolved. Between the trimmed V and J ends, which lost 4 bases and 0 bases, there was a span of 6 bases. CDR1 is DFQATT and CDR2 is SNEGSKA in the germline V gene (reference sequence). The CDR3 consists of 12 residues. The CDR3 DNA reads TGCAGTGCTATAGGGTTGAACACTGAAGCTTTCTTT. It codes for CSAIGLNTEAFF.

The table lists this clonotype with many counts. The V and J genes are TRBV12-3 or TRBV12-4 and TRBJ1-2; D might be TRBD1 (6 bases). The CDR3 extends over 16 amino acids. V was trimmed by 2 bases and J by 2 bases, leaving 15 bases between them. CDR3 coding DNA: TGTGCCAGCAGTTTATGGGCAGGGGTCTCGAACTATGGCTACACCTTC. This codes for CASSLWAGVSNYGYTF.

The gene calls are TRBV12-3 or TRBV12-4 and TRBJ1-5, with D maybe TRBD1 (6 bases). Deletions cut 1 base from V and 7 bases from J, with 11 bases between. The CDR3 sequence is 14 residues long. The CDR3 DNA is TGTGCCAGCAGTTTAGGTACAGGGAAACAGCCCCAGCATTTT. Its translation is CASSLGTGKQPQHF.

This clonotype has just a few counts. The chain employs TRBV6-2 or TRBV6-3 and TRBJ1-5; maybe TRBD1 (5 bases). This CDR3 has 16 amino acids. V lost 2 bases, J lost 2 bases, and 13 bases lay in between. Germline CDR1 is MNHEY and CDR2 is SVGEGT. The CDR3 region has the DNA TGTGCCAGCAGTTACGGTTTTCAGGGCGGCAATCAGCCCCAGCATTTT. It is translated as CASSYGFQGGNQPQHF.

The chain combines TRBV20-1 with TRBJ2-1; D is possibly TRBD1 (6 bases). V shed 3 bases and J shed 5 bases, with 14 bases lying between them. The CDR3 has 14 residues. Per germline, CDR1 DFQATT and CDR2 SNEGSKA (reference sequence). The CDR3 protein is CSARRPTGNNEQFF. In DNA form, the CDR3 reads TGCAGTGCTAGGCGTCCTACAGGGAACAATGAGCAGTTCTTC.

This clonotype was detected a few times. The chain combines TRBV9 with TRBJ1-5; a possible D gene is TRBD1 (6 bases). The CDR3 is 15 amino acids. Trimming left V 4 bases short and J 5 bases short, with 16 bases between. The germline V gene encodes CDR1 SGDLS and CDR2 YYNGEE. CDR3 in DNA: TGTGCCAGCAGCATCTGGGACAACGTTGATCAGCCCCAGCATTTT. It specifies CASSIWDNVDQPQHF.

This clonotype was counted ten times or more. This chain links TRBV11-2 with TRBJ2-3, with D hard to call. Trimming left V 5 bases short and J 4 bases short, with 13 bases between. CDR1 is SGHAT, CDR2 FQNNGV, per germline. The CDR3 contains 14 residues. The chain's CDR3 is CASSPTLVPDTQYF. The CDR3 DNA follows: TGTGCCAGCAGCCCCACCTTGGTCCCAGATACGCAGTATTTT.

This clonotype was recorded many times. The J gene is TRBJ1-1, the V gene TRBV20-1; D uncertain. The CDR3 covers 13 residues. Germline CDR1 DFQATT, CDR2 SNEGSKA (reference sequence). Trimming removed 4 bases at V and 3 bases at J, with 12 bases between. CDR3 protein: CSANAGVDTEAFF. The CDR3 nucleotides are TGCAGTGCTAACGCAGGAGTCGACACTGAAGCTTTCTTT.

V usage is TRBV7-2 and J usage is TRBJ2-7; D possibly corresponds to TRBD2 (7 bases). The CDR3 consists of 17 residues. The germline CDR1 and CDR2 sequences are SGHTA and FQGNSA. The V and J ends lost 1 base and 9 bases respectively, with 25 bases between them. CDR3 protein: CASSLDSPSGGGGTQYF. The CDR3, as DNA: TGTGCCAGCAGCTTAGATTCCCCCTCGGGGGGCGGGGGTACGCAGTACTTC.

The sample holds a few counts of this clonotype. This rearrangement joins TRBV20-1 to TRBJ1-1, with 10 nucleotides matching TRBD1. The length of the CDR3 is 13 residues. Germline V gives CDR1 DFQATT, CDR2 SNEGSKA (reference sequence). The J segment lost 7 bases and the V segment lost 5 bases, leaving 7 bases of the junction unmatched. The CDR3 sequence: CSAPGQGKSEAFF. The CDR3, as DNA: TGCAGTGCTCCGGGACAGGGGAAGAGTGAAGCTTTCTTT.

Points on this clonotype: A much bigger clone sits one base away, suggesting this may be a read error. The chain has TRBV12-3 or TRBV12-4 and TRBJ2-3, with no clear D. V dropped 5 bases and J dropped 3 bases, with 15 bases sitting between them. This CDR3 has 15 amino acids. For the CDR3, the DNA is TGTGCCAGCAGTCGACCCGGTACAGAGACAGATACGCAGTATTTT. The encoded protein is CASSRPGTETDTQYF.

In this sample, this clonotype turned up a few times. This chain uses TRBV7-2 with TRBJ2-7; weak D call: TRBD2 (5 bases). The CDR3 is 13 residues long. CDR1 is SGHTA, CDR2 FQGNSA, per germline. V lost 1 base and J lost 5, with 9 bases in between. CDR3 in amino acids: CASSLVPEDEQYF. Here the CDR3 DNA reads TGTGCCAGCAGCTTAGTTCCGGAGGACGAGCAGTACTTC.

The chain uses TRBV19 and TRBJ2-1, with no clear D. V dropped 3 bases and J dropped 10 bases, with 19 bases sitting between them. The germline gives CDR1 LNHDA, CDR2 SQIVND (reference sequence). The CDR3 loop spans 15 amino acids. The CDR3 sequence: CASSIQLLPHIEQFF. In DNA, the CDR3 is TGTGCCAGTAGTATCCAGCTCCTGCCCCACATCGAGCAGTTCTTC.

This clonotype has only a few counts. This rearrangement joins TRBV5-6 to TRBJ2-7; possibly TRBD1 for D (6 bases). The CDR3 totals 14 residues. Between the trimmed V and J ends, which lost 2 bases and 2 bases, there was a span of 11 bases. Germline loops: CDR1 SGHDT, CDR2 YYEEEE. CDR3 bases: TGTGCCAGCAGCTTATGGGGGCCAACCTACGAGCAGTACTTC. Its translation is CASSLWGPTYEQYF.

This clonotype came up a few times. A read error may be the cause here, since a much bigger clone is one base away. The genes are TRBV20-1 and TRBJ2-1; no reliable D call. This CDR3 spans 11 amino acids. Germline CDR1 and CDR2: DFQATT and SNEGSKA (reference sequence). Trimming stripped 5 bases from V and 3 bases from J, with 5 bases between. CDR3: CSAWDYNEQFF. CDR3 in DNA: TGCAGTGCTTGGGACTACAATGAGCAGTTCTTC.

The rearrangement uses TRBV27 and TRBJ2-1; D is ambiguous. Trimming removed 5 bases from V and 4 bases from J, with 18 bases in between. This CDR3 is built from 16 residues. From germline, CDR1 is MNHEY and CDR2 SMNVEV (reference sequence). CDR3 protein: CASSRPGTLTYNEQFF. The CDR3 DNA reads as TGTGCCAGCAGTCGCCCAGGCACCCTGACTTACAATGAGCAGTTCTTC.

This clonotype was recorded a few times. The chain recombines TRBV20-1 with TRBJ1-5, with D perhaps TRBD1 (5 bases). The V gene's germline CDR1 is DFQATT and CDR2 SNEGSKA (reference sequence). The CDR3 contains 15 residues. Trimming stripped 0 bases from V and 4 bases from J, with 13 bases between. CDR3 in amino acids: CSARDPRGTNQPQHF. The CDR3 DNA sequence: TGCAGTGCTAGAGATCCCCGGGGCACAAATCAGCCCCAGCATTTT.

This clonotype was seen more than once but under ten times. J is TRBJ2-2 and V is TRBV4-2, with TRBD2 identical over 9 bases. Losses at the gene ends were 3 bases for V and 6 bases for J; bases not matched to a gene: 8. Germline V gives CDR1 LGHNA, CDR2 YNFKEQ. This CDR3 has 16 residues. The CDR3 DNA reads TGTGCCAGCAGCCACCCGTGGACTAGCGAAGCCGGGGAGCTGTTTTTT. Translated: CASSHPWTSEAGELFF.

This clonotype was seen a handful of times. The chain has TRBV5-4 and TRBJ1-4, with a tentative D call TRBD1 (6 bases). V lost 1 base and J 3 bases, leaving 13 bases between the germline ends. Germline CDR1 reads SGHNT; CDR2 reads YYREEE (reference sequence). The CDR3 runs 16 residues. CDR3 in DNA: TGTGCCAGCAGCTTGAAGGAACAGGGAGCTAATGAAAAACTGTTTTTT. Its translation: CASSLKEQGANEKLFF. Full variable domain (outside the CDR3, taken from reference TRBV5-4 and TRBJ1-4): ETGVTQSPTHLIKTRGQQVTLRCSSQSGHNTVSWYQQALGQGPQFIFQYYREEENGRGNFPPRFSGLQFPNYSSELNVNALELDDSALYLCASSLKEQGANEKLFFGSGTQLSVL.

This rearrangement joins TRBV19 to TRBJ1-1, with TRBD1 matching 7 bases. Germline V gives CDR1 LNHDA, CDR2 SQIVND (reference sequence). V gave up 6 bases and J gave up 3 bases; unmatched junction bases: 7. The CDR3 spans 14 residues. CDR3 region: CASRRDRSDTEAFF. For the CDR3, the DNA is TGTGCCAGTAGAAGGGACAGATCGGACACTGAAGCTTTCTTT.

The chain recombines TRBV6-5 with TRBJ1-5, with D perhaps TRBD1 (5 bases). CDR1 is MNHEY and CDR2 is SVGAGI in the germline V gene. The CDR3 covers 15 residues. Trimming left V 5 bases short and J 3 bases short, with 14 bases between. The CDR3 loop reads CASSPSGTANQPQHF. The CDR3 DNA sequence: TGTGCCAGCAGTCCCTCCGGGACTGCCAATCAGCCCCAGCATTTT.

This clonotype was observed many times. The gene calls are TRBV7-3 and TRBJ2-3, with 7 nucleotides matching TRBD2. The CDR3 is made up of 15 amino acids. Germline lookup yields CDR1 SGHTA and CDR2 FQGTGA. V gave up 4 bases and J gave up 7 bases; unmatched junction bases: 11. Here the CDR3 DNA reads TGTGCCAGCAGCTCTACCCCCGCGACTAGCAATACGCAGTATTTT. As protein: CASSSTPATSNTQYF.